Following are 15 T cell receptor beta chains from one sample sequenced in a study of Ad26.COV2.S vaccination and SARS-CoV-2 variants (dated by TCRdb to about 2021). Libraries were prepared through the immunoSEQ multiplex PCR assay. Here the immuneACCESS table is served through TCRdb, limited to in-frame sequences with V and J called. Missing clones are a known gap in these copies; in checked studies unresolved V genes cover under half, and the rest lacks a known reason. The table for this sample lists hundreds of thousands of clones; around 83% of them were counted only once. The ten largest make up about 3.3% of the sample. Explained via the paper, the treatment or condition label denotes: roughly 19 received Ad26.COV2.S at low or high dose, single or two shots; several received placebo; per-sample allocation not given. Repertoires of vaccine and placebo recipients were sequenced from samples taken on day 63 after the first injection.

The sample was peripheral blood, taken in a trial of Ad26.COV2.S vaccine versus placebo. The receptors were sampled from a person aged 18 to 65 who received the Ad26.COV2.S COVID-19 vaccine or a placebo.

The CDR3 DNA follows: TGTGCCAGCAGCCCAGGATTGAACACTGAAGCTTTCTTT. Protein: CASSPGLNTEAFF. The chain combines TRBV7-8 with TRBJ1-1; D ambiguous. Germline assignment: CDR1 SGHVS and CDR2 FQNEAQ. Trimming cost V 5 bases and J 0 bases, with 7 bases left between them. There are 13 residues in the CDR3.

The V gene is TRBV18, the J gene TRBJ1-6; D ambiguous. V shed 4 bases and J shed 7 bases, with 14 bases lying between them. The CDR3 is made up of 15 amino acids. Germline V CDR1 and CDR2: KGHSH, LQKENI. The CDR3, as DNA: TGTGCCAGCTCACTCCACCGGGATTTGAATTCACCCCTCCACTTT. Translation: CASSLHRDLNSPLHF.

The V call is TRBV14, the J call TRBJ2-7; 7 bases fit TRBD2. Trimming at V came to 4 bases and at J to 0 bases, leaving 12 bases not matched to a gene. Germline V CDR1 and CDR2: SGHDN, FVKESK. The CDR3 is 17 residues long. The CDR3, as DNA: TGTGCCAGCAGCCGTTTCACTAGCGCGAGTTTCTCCTACGAGCAGTACTTC. Its protein is CASSRFTSASFSYEQYF.

V is TRBV5-5 and J is TRBJ1-4; TRBD1 matches 11 bases. This CDR3 has 14 residues. The V segment lost 4 bases and the J segment 7 bases; nucleotides outside the gene matches: 3. Per germline, CDR1 SGHKS and CDR2 YYEKEE (reference sequence). CDR3 DNA: TGTGCCAGCAGCCCGGGACAGGGGGTTGAAAAACTGTTTTTT. Translation gives CASSPGQGVEKLFF.

The chain carries TRBV7-6 and TRBJ1-2; 12 nucleotides agree with TRBD1. Germline V gene sequence: CDR1 SGHVS, CDR2 FNYEAQ. CDR3 size: 18 residues. V was pared by 0 bases and J by 1 base, with 6 bases of the junction left unmatched. CDR3 nucleotide sequence: TGTGCCAGCAGCTTAGCTCTTGGGACAGGGGGCGATAACTATGGCTACACCTTC. Protein sequence: CASSLALGTGGDNYGYTF.

The gene calls are TRBV5-4 and TRBJ2-1; 7 bases agree with TRBD1. This CDR3 is 16 amino acids long. Germline-derived CDR1 and CDR2 are SGHNT and YYREEE (reference sequence). V trimming: 3 bases; J trimming: 6 bases; junction bases outside the gene matches: 12. DNA of the CDR3: TGTGCCAGCAGCTATGACAGGGTTTTAGCCGTCAATGAGCAGTTCTTC. It codes for CASSYDRVLAVNEQFF.

This clone was seen a single time. The chain recombines TRBV25-1 with TRBJ1-1; D gene unclear. Germline CDR1 is MGHDK and CDR2 is SYGVNS. Trimming removed 5 bases from V and 2 bases from J, with 21 bases in between. The CDR3 runs to 17 residues. The DNA of the CDR3 is TGTGCCAGCAGTACCCACAGACAAGAGCTACAAAACACTGAAGCTTTCTTT. This encodes CASSTHRQELQNTEAFF.

The chain uses TRBV9 and TRBJ2-3, with 8 bases aligning to TRBD2. The CDR3 covers 15 residues. The germline CDR1 and CDR2 sequences are SGDLS and YYNGEE. J gave up 4 bases and V 3 bases, and 7 bases lay outside the gene matches. CDR3 loop: CASSGSGGGADTQYF. The CDR3 region has the DNA TGTGCCAGCAGCGGGAGCGGGGGAGGCGCAGATACGCAGTATTTT.

V gene TRBV3-1 (or the pseudogene TRBV3-2) combines with J gene TRBJ1-1, with 10 bases aligning to TRBD1. The CDR3 has 15 residues. In germline, CDR1 is LGHDT, CDR2 YNNKEL (reference sequence). J lost 4 bases, V lost 4 bases, and 6 bases had no gene match. The CDR3 loop is CASSPTGGLGTEAFF. In DNA, the CDR3 is TGTGCCAGCAGCCCGACAGGGGGCTTGGGCACTGAAGCTTTCTTT.

The chain couples TRBV13 to TRBJ2-6; D might be TRBD1 (6 bases). The CDR3 runs 15 residues. CDR1 is PRHDT and CDR2 is FYEKMQ in the germline V gene (reference sequence). Trimming took off 5 bases at V and 4 bases at J, with 12 bases between the two ends. The DNA for the CDR3 is TGTGCCAGCAGCAAACAGGGTTTCGGGGCCAACGTCCTGACTTTC. As protein: CASSKQGFGANVLTF.

Points on this clone: This sample also contains other DNA sequences that code for the same CDR3. V usage is TRBV25-1 and J usage is TRBJ2-2, with D perhaps matching TRBD2 (6 bases). Trimming removed 7 bases at V and 2 bases at J, with 11 bases between. Germline V CDR1 and CDR2: MGHDK, SYGVNS. The CDR3 totals 14 residues. The CDR3 sequence is CASKGTANTGELFF. The DNA of the CDR3 is TGTGCCAGCAAAGGGACTGCCAACACCGGGGAGCTGTTTTTT.

This sequence joins TRBV2 and TRBJ1-2; D call uncertain. V dropped 1 base and J dropped 3 bases, with 3 bases sitting between them. Per germline, CDR1 SNHLY and CDR2 FYNNEI. The CDR3 is 12 amino acids. This CDR3 reads CASSEVDYGYTF. The DNA of the CDR3 is TGTGCCAGCAGTGAAGTGGACTATGGCTACACCTTC. The variable domain in full, with the rest retrieved from reference TRBV2 and TRBJ1-2, is EPEVTQTPSHQVTQMGQEVILRCVPISNHLYFYWYRQILGQKVEFLVSFYNNEISEKSEIFDDQFSVERPDGSNFTLKIRSTKLEDSAMYFCASSEVDYGYTFGSGTRLTVV.

J is TRBJ1-5 and V is TRBV14; no reliable D call. V lost 2 bases to trimming and J lost 6 bases, with 8 bases between them. CDR1 is SGHDN, CDR2 FVKESK, per germline. The CDR3 has 13 residues. CDR3 sequence reads: CASSQWAGQPQHF. The CDR3 DNA is TGTGCCAGCAGCCAATGGGCGGGTCAGCCCCAGCATTTT.

J is TRBJ2-2 and V is TRBV5-1; no definite D call. CDR1 and CDR2 (germline): SGHRS, YFSETQ. Between the trimmed V and J ends, which lost 4 bases and 3 bases, there was a span of 13 bases. The CDR3 runs to 15 residues. The CDR3 region is CASSLPGPDTGELFF. For the CDR3, the DNA is TGCGCCAGCAGCCTCCCGGGTCCCGACACCGGGGAGCTGTTTTTT. Full variable domain (remainder filled in from reference TRBV5-1 and TRBJ2-2): KAGVTQTPRYLIKTRGQQVTLSCSPISGHRSVSWYQQTPGQGLQFLFEYFSETQRNKGNFPGRFSGRQFSNSRSEMNVSTLELGDSALYLCASSLPGPDTGELFFGEGSRLTVL.

The chain combines TRBV6-2 or TRBV6-3 with TRBJ2-7; weak D call: TRBD2 (7 bases). Germline V gene sequence: CDR1 MNHEY, CDR2 SVGEGT. V was shortened by 6 bases and J by 7 bases, with 19 bases between the two germline ends. The CDR3 contains 14 residues. The CDR3 spells CASSERGGHWEQYF. In DNA form, the CDR3 reads TGTGCCAGCAGCGAACGCGGGGGACACTGGGAGCAGTACTTC.